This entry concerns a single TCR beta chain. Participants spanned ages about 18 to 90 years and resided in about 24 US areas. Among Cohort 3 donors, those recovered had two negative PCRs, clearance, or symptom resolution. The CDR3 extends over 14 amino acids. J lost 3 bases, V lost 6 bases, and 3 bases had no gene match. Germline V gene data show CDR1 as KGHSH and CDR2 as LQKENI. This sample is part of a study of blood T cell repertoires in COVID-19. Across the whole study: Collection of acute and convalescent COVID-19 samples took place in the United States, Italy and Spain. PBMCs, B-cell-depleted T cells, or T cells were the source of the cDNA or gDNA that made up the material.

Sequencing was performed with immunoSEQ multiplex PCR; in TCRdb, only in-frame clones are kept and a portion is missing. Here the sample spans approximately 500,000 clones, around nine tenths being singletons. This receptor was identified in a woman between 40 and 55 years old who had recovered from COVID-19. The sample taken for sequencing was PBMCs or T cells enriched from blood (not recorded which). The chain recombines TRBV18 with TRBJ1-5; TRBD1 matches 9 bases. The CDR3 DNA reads TGTGCCAGCTCGTGGACAGGGGACAATCAGCCCCAGCATTTT. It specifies CASSWTGDNQPQHF.